Included here is one TCR beta chain sequence, with context. The antigen remains unidentified. TCRdb reprocessed the 5' RACE reads; each CDR3 protein has one entry and no DNA is given. The data show about 460,000 distinct CDR3 sequences, and the top ten clones hold approximately 1.4%. The data derive from a study of T cells expressing NK-cell markers. Study observations and caveats: Whether expanded NKG2C+ T cell clones were HCMV specific stayed uncertain.

This CDR3 has 16 amino acids. The sequenced sample was blood T cells: a sorted CD56 or NKG2C T cell subset, CD4+ or CD8+ T cells, or bulk PBMC T cells (not recorded which). The chain recombines TRBV12-3 or TRBV12-4 with TRBJ2-1; TCRdb's D gene call, TRBD2, goes unchecked for lack of DNA. The sequence was obtained from a woman aged 50 to 65 in good health. CDR3 protein: CASSLAGLAGAHEQFF.